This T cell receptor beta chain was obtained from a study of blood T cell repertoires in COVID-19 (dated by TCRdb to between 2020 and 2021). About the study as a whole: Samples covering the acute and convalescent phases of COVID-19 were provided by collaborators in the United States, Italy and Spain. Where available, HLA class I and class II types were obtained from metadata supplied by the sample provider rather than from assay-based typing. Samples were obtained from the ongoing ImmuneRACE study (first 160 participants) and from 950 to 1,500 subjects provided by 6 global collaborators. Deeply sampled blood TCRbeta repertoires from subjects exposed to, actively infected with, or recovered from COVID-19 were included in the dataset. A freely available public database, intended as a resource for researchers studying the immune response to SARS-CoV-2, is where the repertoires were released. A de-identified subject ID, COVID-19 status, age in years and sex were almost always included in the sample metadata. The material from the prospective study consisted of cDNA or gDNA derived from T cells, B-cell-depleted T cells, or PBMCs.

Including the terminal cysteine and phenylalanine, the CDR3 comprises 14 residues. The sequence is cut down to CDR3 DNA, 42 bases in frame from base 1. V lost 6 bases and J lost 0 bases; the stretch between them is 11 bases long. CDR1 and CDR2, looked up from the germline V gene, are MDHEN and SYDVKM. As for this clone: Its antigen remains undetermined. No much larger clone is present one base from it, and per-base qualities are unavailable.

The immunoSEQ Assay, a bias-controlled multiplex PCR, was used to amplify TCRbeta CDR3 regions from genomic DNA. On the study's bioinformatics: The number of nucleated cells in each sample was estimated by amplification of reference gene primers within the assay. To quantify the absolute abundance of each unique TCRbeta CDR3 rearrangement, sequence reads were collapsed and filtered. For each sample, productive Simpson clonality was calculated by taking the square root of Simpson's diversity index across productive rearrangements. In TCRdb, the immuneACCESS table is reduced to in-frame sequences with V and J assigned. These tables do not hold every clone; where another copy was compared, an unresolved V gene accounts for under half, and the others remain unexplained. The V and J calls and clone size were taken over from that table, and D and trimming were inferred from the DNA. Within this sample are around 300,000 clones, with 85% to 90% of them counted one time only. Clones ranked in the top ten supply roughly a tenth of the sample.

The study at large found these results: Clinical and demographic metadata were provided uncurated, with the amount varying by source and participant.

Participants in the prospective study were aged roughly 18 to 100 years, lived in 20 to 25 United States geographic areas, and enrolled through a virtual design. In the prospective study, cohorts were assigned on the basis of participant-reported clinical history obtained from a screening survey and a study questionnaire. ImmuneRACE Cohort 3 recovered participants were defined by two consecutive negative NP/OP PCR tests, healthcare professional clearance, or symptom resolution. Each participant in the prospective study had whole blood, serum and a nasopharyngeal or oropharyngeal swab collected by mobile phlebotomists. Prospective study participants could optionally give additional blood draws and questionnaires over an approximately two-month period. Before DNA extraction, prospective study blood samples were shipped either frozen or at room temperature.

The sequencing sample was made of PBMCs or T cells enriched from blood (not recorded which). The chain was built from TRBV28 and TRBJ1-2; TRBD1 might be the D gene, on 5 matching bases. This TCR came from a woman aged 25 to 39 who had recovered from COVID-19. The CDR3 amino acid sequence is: CASRRGLPNYGYTF. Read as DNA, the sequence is TGTGCCAGCAGACGGGGACTTCCTAACTATGGCTACACCTTC.